Detailed here is one T cell receptor (beta chain). Germline V gene data show CDR1 as SGHVS and CDR2 as FNYEAQ. CDR3 length equals 16 residues. The J segment lost 3 bases and the V segment lost 7 bases, leaving 13 bases of the junction unmatched. This specimen belongs to a study of blood T cell repertoires in COVID-19. In the authors' methods: Estimation of nucleated cell counts was performed using reference gene primer amplification. This table comes from immunoSEQ multiplex PCR, and its TCRdb copy is limited to in-frame clones, with some not included. That table is the source of V, J and clone size, and D and trimming were worked out from the DNA. The table lists 400,000 or so clones, approximately 86% of them singletons, with 3% in the top ten.

This sequence joins TRBV7-6 and TRBJ2-3, with 7 bases that match TRBD2. The sequenced sample consisted of peripheral blood. The clonotype originates from a human donor in a cohort sampled during active COVID-19. CDR3 region: CASTLGGGEGTDTQYF. In DNA, the CDR3 is TGTGCCAGCACCCTTGGGGGGGGAGAGGGGACAGATACGCAGTATTTT.